These T cell receptor beta chains were read from a single sample in a study of control samples from healthy donors and cancer patients. Measured with immunoSEQ multiplex PCR; TCRdb has only the in-frame clones, and not every one. The sample holds under 450,000 clones, 90% seen once. Sample: PBMCs. Receptors originate from a man aged 40-49 years with head and neck cancer. CDR3s leave out the opening cysteine and the closing phenylalanine or tryptophan.

v_gene: TRBV11-2
CDR3aa: ASSSVSGRNNEQF

v_gene: TRBV5-1
CDR3aa: ASSSLSEGIEEQY

v_gene: TRBV19
CDR3aa: ASSIRWGPSSYNSPLH

v_gene: TRBV28
CDR3aa: ASSLSRGLEAF

v_gene: TRBV9
CDR3aa: ASSPSGDQETQY

v_gene: TRBV6-5
CDR3aa: ATTLGGPPYEQY

v_gene: TRBV11-2
CDR3aa: ASSERNQPQH

v_gene: TRBV2
CDR3aa: ASGYRDSNEKLF

v_gene: TRBV5-6
CDR3aa: ASSLGPEGHYGYT

v_gene: TRBV11-3
CDR3aa: ASSLRSSLGEQF

v_gene: TRBV29-1
CDR3aa: SSEKVSGMSGWGTDTQY

v_gene: TRBV7-9
CDR3aa: ASSPGAGINQPQH

v_gene: TRBV9
CDR3aa: ASRRQDSTGELF

v_gene: TRBV6-5
CDR3aa: ASLGPGGNQPQH

v_gene: TRBV24-1
CDR3aa: AIKAGELF

v_gene: TRBV11-1
CDR3aa: ASSFEGLGDTQY

v_gene: TRBV7-3
CDR3aa: ASSLAGRTEAF

v_gene: TRBV7-2
CDR3aa: ASSLIMTGGQPQH

v_gene: TRBV6-1
CDR3aa: ASSGREAVTYNEQF

v_gene: TRBV11-1
CDR3aa: ASSRSRSGANVLT

v_gene: TRBV30
CDR3aa: AWTATTNEKLF

v_gene: TRBV10-3
CDR3aa: AISPDSNYGYT

v_gene: TRBV15
CDR3aa: ATSRDSTEAF

v_gene: TRBV5-1
CDR3aa: ASSYGTGGYEQY

v_gene: TRBV10-3
CDR3aa: AISESVAQANEKLF

v_gene: TRBV5-1
CDR3aa: ASSGGGALNEQF

v_gene: TRBV5-1
CDR3aa: ASSLAGRDTEAF

v_gene: TRBV11-2
CDR3aa: ASSSTGYYGYT

v_gene: TRBV6-5
CDR3aa: ASSYRTGYEQY

v_gene: TRBV5-5
CDR3aa: ASSLLPGSYNEQF

v_gene: TRBV5-1
CDR3aa: ASSRLAGELSSYNEQF

v_gene: TRBV28
CDR3aa: ASSLGSQGVNYGYT

v_gene: TRBV4-3
CDR3aa: ASSQDTGSTSFQETQY

v_gene: TRBV6-4
CDR3aa: ASPWHGTEAF

v_gene: TRBV21-1
CDR3aa: ASSARDRALTGELF

v_gene: TRBV7-2
CDR3aa: ASSFTAGGVYNEQF

v_gene: TRBV27
CDR3aa: ASSWSRGSYEQY

v_gene: TRBV4-1
CDR3aa: ASSQTGEYTEAF

v_gene: TRBV5-6
CDR3aa: ASSLLDRPNQPQH

v_gene: TRBV9
CDR3aa: ASSVDTGAQPQH

v_gene: TRBV6-5
CDR3aa: ASRTSGDLAELF

v_gene: TRBV27
CDR3aa: ASSPGGRGLLNPPGNTIY

v_gene: TRBV12-3/TRBV12-4
CDR3aa: ASSTSGEDEQY

v_gene: TRBV5-1
CDR3aa: ASSLAVGSGANVLT

v_gene: TRBV12-5
CDR3aa: ASGTLGDARKLF

v_gene: TRBV10-1
CDR3aa: ASSDPGLAGANDEQF

v_gene: TRBV5-6
CDR3aa: ASSPVGGELF

v_gene: TRBV24-1
CDR3aa: ATSDWDSTDTQY

v_gene: TRBV30
CDR3aa: AWSGTSGNTIY

v_gene: TRBV7-2
CDR3aa: ASSLPRGNTEAF

v_gene: TRBV5-4
CDR3aa: ASSYGTSGSYEQF

v_gene: TRBV7-2
CDR3aa: ASSHRGGEQY

v_gene: TRBV24-1
CDR3aa: ATSEGSGSYNEQF

v_gene: TRBV5-5
CDR3aa: ASSPERTYEQY

v_gene: TRBV24-1
CDR3aa: ATNPGQGNTGELF

v_gene: TRBV2
CDR3aa: ASSVLAGGTDTQY

v_gene: TRBV6-5
CDR3aa: AIQTGLTYEQY

v_gene: TRBV7-9
CDR3aa: ASSLVMWGDSGELF

v_gene: TRBV5-5
CDR3aa: ASSSPAYEQY